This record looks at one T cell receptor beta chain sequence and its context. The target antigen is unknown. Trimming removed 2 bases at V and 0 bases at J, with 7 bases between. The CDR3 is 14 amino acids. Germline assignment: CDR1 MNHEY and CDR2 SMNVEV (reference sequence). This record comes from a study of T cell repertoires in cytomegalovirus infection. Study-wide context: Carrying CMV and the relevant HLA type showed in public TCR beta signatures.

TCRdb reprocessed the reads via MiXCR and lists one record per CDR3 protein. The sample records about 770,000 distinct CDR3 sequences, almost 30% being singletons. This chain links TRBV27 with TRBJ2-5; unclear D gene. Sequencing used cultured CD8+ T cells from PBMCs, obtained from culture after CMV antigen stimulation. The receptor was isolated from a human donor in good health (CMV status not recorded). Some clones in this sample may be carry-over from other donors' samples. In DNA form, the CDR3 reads TGTGCCAGCAGTTTAGCAGCACACCAAGAGACCCAGTACTTC. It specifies CASSLAAHQETQYF.